The 5 T cell receptor beta chains reported below all come from one sample, sequenced in a study of neurological immune-mediated disorders. Via MiXCR, TCRdb re-called the 5' RACE reads, giving one row per CDR3 protein. The table has some 95,000 distinct CDR3 sequences, roughly 4% seen once. The material sequenced was PBMCs. These receptors were obtained from a woman between 18 and 29 years old with multiple sclerosis.

Concerning this clonotype: Mismatch with germline at one junction end may stem from a read error. V is TRBV5-1 and J is TRBJ2-7; maybe TRBD2 (7 bases). CDR3 size: 14 residues. Germline values: CDR1 SGHRS, CDR2 YFSETQ. The CDR3 here is CASSLEAGDYEQYF. As DNA, the CDR3 is TGCGCCAGCAGCTTGGAGGCAGGGGACTACGAGCAGTACTTT.

In its sample, this clonotype was seen many times. The chain recombines TRBV5-1 with TRBJ1-1, with D unresolved. V lost 6 bases and J lost 5, with 17 bases in between. The CDR3 spans 14 residues. Germline-derived CDR1 and CDR2 are SGHRS and YFSETQ. CDR3 in DNA: TGCGCCAGCACCAAAACACCCTCGGGGACTGAAGCTTTCTTT. It yields the protein CASTKTPSGTEAFF. Together with reference TRBV5-1 and TRBJ1-1, the CDR3 gives the full variable domain: KAGVTQTPRYLIKTRGQQVTLSCSPISGHRSVSWYQQTPGQGLQFLFEYFSETQRNKGNFPGRFSGRQFSNSRSEMNVSTLELGDSALYLCASTKTPSGTEAFFGQGTRLTVV.

This clonotype was observed at least ten times. The chain is built from TRBV19 and TRBJ2-5, with D maybe TRBD2 (6 bases). CDR1 LNHDA and CDR2 SQIVND come from the germline V gene (reference sequence). V was cut by 8 bases and J by 2 bases, with 15 bases left in between. This CDR3 is 14 amino acids long. CDR3 residues: CASRGGGKQETQYF. For the CDR3, the DNA is TGTGCCAGTCGGGGCGGCGGGAAGCAAGAGACCCAGTACTTC.

This clonotype was counted at least ten times. The chain carries TRBV29-1 and TRBJ1-1, with unresolved D. The V and J ends lost 7 bases and 0 bases respectively, with 15 bases between them. The CDR3 consists of 14 residues. The germline gives CDR1 SQVTM, CDR2 ANQGSEA. CDR3 sequence: CSATPFTVNTEAFF. DNA for the CDR3: TGCAGCGCTACCCCCTTTACAGTGAACACTGAAGCTTTCTTT.

This clonotype occurred many times. This chain links TRBV6-5 with TRBJ1-6, with unresolved D. Germline V lookup: CDR1 MNHEY, CDR2 SVGAGI. This CDR3 is 12 amino acids long. Trimming cost V 0 bases and J 12 bases, with 6 bases left between them. The CDR3 DNA sequence: TGTGCCAGCAGTTACTCGAATCTACCCCTCCACTTT. It translates to CASSYSNLPLHF.